This T cell receptor (beta chain) was sequenced for a study of tumor-infiltrating lymphocytes in primary liver carcinoma. Scientists recovered RNA and DNA together from approximately 20-30 mg of unsorted bulk tissue. Germline V CDR1 and CDR2: MNHEY, SVGAGI. The V and J ends lost 6 bases and 14 bases, in that order; junction bases with no gene match: 13. The CDR3 is 15 residues long. This clonotype has only a few counts. TCR beta cDNA came from approximately 490 ng total RNA, primed with a constant-region primer. Slightly modified ARM-PCR served as the procedure for the TCR beta libraries. These libraries came from three rounds of nested multiplex PCR. A C-beta reverse primer was combined with TRBV1-TRBV30 forward primers in the first two PCR rounds, and each round had ten to eleven cycles. Via MiXCR, TCRdb re-called the multiplex PCR reads, giving one row per CDR3 protein. Of approximately 73,000 distinct CDR3 sequences in the sample, 71% were seen once.

The receptor comes from a woman aged 60-75 years with primary liver carcinoma and hepatitis B virus infection. Sequenced material: liver tumor tissue from sampling region 4. The subset here: tumor region T4, right-lateral pole. The chain combines TRBV6-5 with TRBJ2-2; 12 nucleotides line up with TRBD2. CDR3 sequence: CASSLLAGGTVELFF. The CDR3 bases are TGTGCCAGCAGCCTACTAGCGGGAGGTACCGTGGAACTGTTTTTT.